Following are 19 T cell receptor beta chains from one sample sequenced in a study of blood T cells in healthy people across ages. Next came a second PCR, run for about 6 to 11 cycles, which used a sample-barcoded 5' primer along with a J-beta primer mix. Each CDR3 protein is one row after TCRdb ran MiXCR on the 5' RACE reads. The sample contains some 750,000 distinct CDR3 sequences, roughly 20% of which appear only once. Sequenced material: blood. The receptors stem from a man between 70 and 80 years old in good health.

The V gene is TRBV12-3 or TRBV12-4, the J gene TRBJ2-5; 7 bases align to TRBD1. The CDR3 runs to 15 residues. Unmatched junction bases numbered 7, after V lost 5 bases and J lost 1 base. The CDR3 reads CASSRTGKTQETQYF. The CDR3, as DNA: TGTGCCAGCAGTCGGACAGGCAAAACCCAAGAGACCCAGTACTTC.

In its sample, this clonotype was seen a few times. The chain couples TRBV5-1 to TRBJ2-3; 10 bases fit TRBD2. Germline loops: CDR1 SGHRS, CDR2 YFSETQ. This CDR3 has 15 residues. V gave up 7 bases and J gave up 2 bases; unmatched junction bases: 7. CDR3 coding DNA: TGCGCCAGCCAAACGACTAGCGGGTACACAGATACGCAGTATTTT. Protein: CASQTTSGYTDTQYF.

The genes are TRBV2 and TRBJ1-5; 11 bases map to TRBD1. V shed 11 bases and J 10 bases; nucleotides not matched to a gene: 7. This CDR3 is 12 amino acids long. CDR1 and CDR2 (germline): SNHLY, FYNNEI. CDR3 amino acids: CAGGQGAGPQHF. The CDR3 coding sequence is TGTGCCGGCGGACAGGGGGCAGGACCCCAGCATTTT.

A few counts support this clonotype. This chain joins TRBV6-5 and TRBJ2-7, with TRBD2 identical over 12 bases. Germline CDR1 MNHEY, CDR2 SVGAGI. J gave up 6 bases and V 6 bases, and 9 bases lay outside the gene matches. The CDR3 totals 15 residues. The CDR3 nucleotides read TGTGCCAGCAGGTCCGGGACTAGCGGGTCGCGCGAGCAGTACGTC. Protein product: CASRSGTSGSREQYV.

This clonotype was observed many times. The chain has TRBV18 and TRBJ2-1; D unresolved. The V and J ends lost 3 bases and 5 bases respectively, with 5 bases between them. The germline V gene has CDR1 KGHSH and CDR2 LQKENI. CDR3 length: 12 amino acids. The CDR3 sequence: CASSPDHNEQFF. The CDR3 DNA follows: TGTGCCAGCTCACCGGACCACAATGAGCAGTTCTTC.

The V call is TRBV5-1, the J call TRBJ1-3; TRBD1 agrees at 7 bases. This CDR3 has 15 residues. The germline CDR1 and CDR2 sequences are SGHRS and YFSETQ. V was clipped by 2 bases and J by 4 bases; unmatched bases: 6. The CDR3, as DNA: TGCGCCAGCAGCTTCACAGGGGCAAGGGGAAACACCATATATTTT. Translated, it gives CASSFTGARGNTIYF.

The sample holds a few counts of this clonotype. The CDR3 loop reads CASITKYNEQFF. DNA of the CDR3: TGCGCCAGCATTACTAAGTACAATGAGCAGTTCTTC. The V gene is TRBV5-1, the J gene TRBJ2-1; D uncertain. Germline V gene sequence: CDR1 SGHRS, CDR2 YFSETQ. This CDR3 is 12 amino acids long. The V end lost 6 bases, the J end lost 4 bases, and 8 bases lay between the germline ends.

The chain recombines TRBV20-1 with TRBJ1-5, with TRBD1 as a possible D gene (5 bases). The germline V gene has CDR1 DFQATT and CDR2 SNEGSKA (reference sequence). The CDR3 sequence is 12 residues long. With 6 bases removed from V and 9 bases from J, the gap between germline ends came to 15 bases. CDR3: CSARRGDRPQHF. CDR3 in DNA: TGCAGTGCGCGGCGGGGGGACCGGCCCCAGCATTTT.

In its sample, this clonotype was seen a few times. A junction boundary mismatches the germline segment, possibly from a read error. The V call is TRBV5-6, the J call TRBJ1-5; the match to TRBD1 covers 8 bases. Germline lookup yields CDR1 SGHDT and CDR2 YYEEEE. The CDR3 sequence is 15 residues long. The CDR3 is CASNLQGAGNQPRHF. The DNA for the CDR3 is TGTGCCAGCAACCTGCAGGGGGCCGGTAATCAGCCCCGGCATTTT.

The V call is TRBV28, the J call TRBJ2-5; 7 nucleotides match TRBD2. Germline V gene sequence: CDR1 MDHEN, CDR2 SYDVKM. The CDR3 is made up of 14 amino acids. Unmatched junction bases numbered 9, after V lost 6 bases and J lost 5 bases. CDR3 residues: CASRGGSSGETQYF. The CDR3 DNA sequence: TGTGCCAGCAGGGGGGGGAGTTCCGGGGAGACCCAGTACTTC. The variable domain in full, completed from reference TRBV28 and TRBJ2-5, reads DVKVTQSSRYLVKRTGEKVFLECVQDMDHENMFWYRQDPGLGLRLIYFSYDVKMKEKGDIPEGYSVSREKKERFSLILESASTNQTSMYLCASRGGSSGETQYFGPGTRLLVL.

V is TRBV24-1 and J is TRBJ1-2; tentatively, D is TRBD1 (5 bases). The CDR3 is made up of 13 amino acids. V lost 0 bases and J 5 bases, leaving 6 bases between the germline ends. Per the germline V gene, CDR1 is KGHDR and CDR2 is SFDVKD. The CDR3 sequence: CATSDLWGYGYTF. As DNA, the CDR3 is TGTGCCACCAGTGATTTGTGGGGGTATGGCTACACCTTC.

On this clonotype itself: At one end the junction does not follow the germline gene, possibly because of a read error. V is TRBV24-1 and J is TRBJ1-2; D gene unclear. The germline V gene encodes CDR1 KGHDR and CDR2 SFDVKD. CDR3 size: 10 residues. CDR3 in amino acids: CATSLGGCTF. CDR3 bases: TGTGCCACCAGTCTGGGAGGCTGCACCTTC.

V gene TRBV14 combines with J gene TRBJ2-5, with TRBD2 as a possible D gene (6 bases). Germline V gene data show CDR1 as SGHDN and CDR2 as FVKESK. Trimming cost V 3 bases and J 5 bases, with 13 bases left between them. The CDR3 runs 14 residues. CDR3: CASSHRLVTETQYF. CDR3 nucleotides: TGTGCCAGCAGCCATCGACTAGTAACGGAGACCCAGTACTTC. Full variable domain (remainder filled in from reference TRBV14 and TRBJ2-5): EAGVTQFPSHSVIEKGQTVTLRCDPISGHDNLYWYRRVMGKEIKFLLHFVKESKQDESGMPNNRFLAERTGGTYSTLKVQPAELEDSGVYFCASSHRLVTETQYFGPGTRLLVL.

This clonotype was counted a few times. The J gene is TRBJ2-1, the V gene TRBV12-5; 9 nucleotides agree with TRBD2. This CDR3 comprises 17 residues. Germline V gene lookup returns CDR1 LGHNT and CDR2 FRNRAP. V lost 2 bases, J lost 0 bases, and 5 bases stayed unmatched. CDR3 sequence reads: CASGLWASGNSYNEQFF. The CDR3 nucleotides are TGTGCTAGTGGTTTGTGGGCTAGCGGGAACTCCTACAATGAGCAGTTCTTC.

CDR3 sequence: CSASSPSGGYTF. The CDR3 region has the DNA TGCAGTGCTAGTAGCCCCTCGGGAGGCTACACCTTC. This sequence joins TRBV20-1 and TRBJ1-2; D not resolved. The germline V and J ends were trimmed by 3 bases and 8 bases, with 13 bases remaining between them. The germline V gene has CDR1 DFQATT and CDR2 SNEGSKA (reference sequence). CDR3 length: 12 amino acids.

This sequence joins TRBV12-3 or TRBV12-4 and TRBJ2-1; TRBD2 aligns across 8 bases. The CDR3 length is 20 residues. The ends lost 2 bases at V and 0 bases at J; junction bases unmatched: 15. For the CDR3, the DNA is TGTGCCAGCAGTTTATGGGGGCGGGGGGCCCCCGGAAGCTCCTACAATGAGCAGTTCTTC. This codes for CASSLWGRGAPGSSYNEQFF.

V and J are TRBV12-3 or TRBV12-4 and TRBJ2-1, with a possible D match to TRBD1 (5 bases). This CDR3 is 14 amino acids long. The ends were cut back, 6 bases at V and 5 bases at J, with 14 bases in the middle. The CDR3 coding sequence is TGTGCCAGCAGCGTCATGGGGCCAAACAATGAGCAGTTCTTC. It is translated as CASSVMGPNNEQFF.

J is TRBJ2-5 and V is TRBV3-1; TRBD1 aligns across 8 bases. From germline, CDR1 is LGHDT and CDR2 YNNKEL (reference sequence). The CDR3 consists of 14 residues. V was clipped by 4 bases and J by 2 bases; unmatched bases: 3. CDR3 protein: CASSPRDRQETQYF. In DNA, the CDR3 is TGTGCCAGCAGCCCTCGGGACAGGCAAGAGACCCAGTACTTC.

This clonotype was observed a handful of times. This chain links TRBV5-1 with TRBJ1-4; tentatively, D is TRBD1 (5 bases). V dropped 4 bases and J dropped 10 bases, with 23 bases sitting between them. This CDR3 has 16 residues. Germline V CDR1 and CDR2: SGHRS, YFSETQ. The CDR3 protein is CASSPGIRDEAGKLFF. The DNA of the CDR3 is TGCGCCAGCAGCCCTGGGATCAGGGACGAAGCAGGAAAACTGTTTTTT.